Shown below are 14 T cell receptor beta chains from a single sample sequenced in a study of T cells in Graves' hyperthyroidism and ophthalmopathy. From RNA transcripts, TCR beta CDR3 regions were amplified. HTBI primers were used for first-round RT-PCR of the TCR CDR3. TCRdb itself ran the multiplex PCR reads through MiXCR, one entry per CDR3 protein. The table shows approximately 400,000 distinct CDR3 sequences, with 15% to 18% occurring only once. Specimen: blood. Receptors originate from a woman under 30 with Graves' hyperthyroidism that later progressed to Graves' ophthalmopathy.

This clonotype was seen ten or more times. The gene calls are TRBV5-1 and TRBJ1-3; no firm D call. The CDR3 length is 15 residues. Trimming removed 3 bases at V and 2 bases at J, with 12 bases between. Germline CDR1 reads SGHRS; CDR2 reads YFSETQ. The CDR3 loop reads CASSSGGRTGNTIYF. The CDR3 DNA is TGCGCCAGCAGCTCCGGTGGCAGGACTGGAAACACCATATATTTT.

There are a few counts of this clonotype. The chain employs TRBV4-1 and TRBJ2-1; 7 bases are shared with TRBD1. The CDR3 loop spans 16 amino acids. J gave up 4 bases and V 4 bases, and 10 bases lay outside the gene matches. Germline V gene sequence: CDR1 MGHRA, CDR2 YSYEKL. CDR3 sequence: CASSPTTGTEYNEQFF. The CDR3 DNA reads as TGCGCCAGCAGCCCGACGACCGGGACAGAATACAATGAGCAGTTCTTC.

This clonotype was seen at least ten times. The V and J genes are TRBV28 and TRBJ1-2; 11 nucleotides match TRBD1. V lost 6 bases to trimming and J lost 4 bases; unmatched junction nucleotides: 10. Germline-derived CDR1 and CDR2 are MDHEN and SYDVKM. The CDR3 loop spans 16 amino acids. The CDR3 DNA reads as TGTGCCAGCAGCTTAACTAAGGGGACAGGGGGCTATGGCTACACCTTC. Translated: CASSLTKGTGGYGYTF.

DNA for the CDR3: TGTGCCAGCAGCGTAGAAACAGCCCATGGCGATACGCAGTATTTT. Protein product: CASSVETAHGDTQYF. The J gene is TRBJ2-3, the V gene TRBV9; D gene ambiguous. The CDR3 is 15 amino acids. V lost 0 bases, J lost 6 bases, and 14 bases lay in between. CDR1 is SGDLS, CDR2 YYNGEE, per germline.

This clonotype was seen ten or more times. The gene calls are TRBV28 and TRBJ1-2; no clear D. The CDR3 runs to 11 residues. The V end was cut by 5 bases, the J end by 7 bases, with 8 bases between. The germline V gene has CDR1 MDHEN and CDR2 SYDVKM. Written as DNA, the CDR3 is TGTGCCAGCAGTAGCGGACGTGGCTACACCTTC. It codes for CASSSGRGYTF.

J is TRBJ2-1 and V is TRBV30; 8 nucleotides agree with TRBD2. The J segment lost 9 bases and the V segment lost 5 bases, leaving 15 bases of the junction unmatched. There are 15 residues in the CDR3. CDR1 and CDR2 from the germline V gene are GTSNPN and SVGIG (reference sequence). The CDR3 bases are TGTGCCTGGGCCGGGACTAGATATTCAGGTAGTGAGCAGTTCTTC. It codes for CAWAGTRYSGSEQFF.

This clonotype was observed a few times. Given a much more abundant clone one base away, this may be a read error. CDR3 nucleotide sequence: TGTGCCAGCAGCCTACAGGGCGGCGAGCAGCACTTC. Translating gives CASSLQGGEQHF. V gene TRBV3-1 combines with J gene TRBJ2-7; maybe TRBD1 (6 bases). The germline V gene has CDR1 LGHDT and CDR2 YNNKEL (reference sequence). CDR3 size: 12 residues.

This clonotype appeared many times. The chain couples TRBV28 to TRBJ2-7; D perhaps matches TRBD2 (6 bases). The V end lost 3 bases, the J end lost 3 bases, and 15 bases lay between the germline ends. The CDR3 is made up of 15 amino acids. The germline gives CDR1 MDHEN, CDR2 SYDVKM. The CDR3, as DNA: TGTGCCAGCAGTTTGATGCGGGGCAGCTACTACGAGCAGTACTTC. This translates into CASSLMRGSYYEQYF.

The rearrangement joins TRBV29-1 to TRBJ2-7; D is ambiguous. The CDR3 loop spans 14 amino acids. CDR1 and CDR2 (germline): SQVTM, ANQGSEA. Trimming took off 2 bases at V and 0 bases at J, with 11 bases between the two ends. In DNA form, the CDR3 reads TGCAGCGTTGAAAAGGGTATGGGCTCCTACGAGCAGTACTTC. Translating it yields CSVEKGMGSYEQYF.

Ten or more counts support this clonotype. This sequence joins TRBV6-1 and TRBJ2-7; 10 nucleotides agree with TRBD2. Germline loops: CDR1 MNHNS, CDR2 SASEGT. This CDR3 has 17 amino acids. The J segment lost 3 bases and the V segment lost 5 bases, leaving 13 bases of the junction unmatched. The CDR3: CASSYRGHLAGVYEQYF. CDR3 bases: TGTGCCAGCAGTTACCGGGGGCATCTAGCGGGAGTCTACGAGCAGTACTTC.

The chain has TRBV25-1 and TRBJ2-1; D is unresolved. V lost 4 bases and J 8 bases, leaving 9 bases between the germline ends. Germline CDR1 MGHDK, CDR2 SYGVNS. The CDR3 totals 12 residues. The CDR3 here is CASSVGNDEQFF. The CDR3 region has the DNA TGTGCCAGCAGTGTAGGGAACGATGAGCAGTTCTTC. Drawing the rest from reference TRBV25-1 and TRBJ2-1, the complete variable domain is EADIYQTPRYLVIGTGKKITLECSQTMGHDKMYWYQQDPGMELHLIHYSYGVNSTEKGDLSSESTVSRIRTEHFPLTLESARPSHTSQYLCASSVGNDEQFFGPGTRLTVL.

This clonotype was counted between two and nine times. Since a much larger clone is just one base distant, this may be a read error. In nucleotides, the CDR3 is TGTGCCAGCAGGATAAACACTGAAGCTTTCTTT. This gives the protein CASRINTEAFF. The chain uses TRBV6-1 and TRBJ1-1, with unresolved D. Germline V gene data show CDR1 as MNHNS and CDR2 as SASEGT. Trimming shortened V by 6 bases and J by 2 bases, and 4 bases separated the two germline ends. This CDR3 is built from 11 residues.

At least ten counts were recorded for this clonotype. V usage is TRBV7-2 and J usage is TRBJ1-6; 9 nucleotides match TRBD1. Germline CDR1 SGHTA, CDR2 FQGNSA. The ends lost 5 bases at V and 7 bases at J; junction bases unmatched: 12. The CDR3 contains 17 residues. Here the CDR3 reads CASSRTVQTGGNSPLHF. CDR3 DNA sequence: TGTGCCAGCAGCCGGACGGTACAGACAGGGGGGAATTCACCCCTCCACTTT.

This clonotype appeared many times. This chain connects TRBV24-1 to TRBJ2-3; 14 bases are shared with TRBD2. The V gene's germline CDR1 is KGHDR and CDR2 SFDVKD. J was trimmed by 7 bases and V by 4 bases; bases with no gene match: 9. The length of the CDR3 is 17 residues. The DNA of the CDR3 is TGTGCCACCAGTGACCTATCCGGGACTAGCGGGAGAAATACGCAGTATTTT. As protein: CATSDLSGTSGRNTQYF.